The next 9 T cell receptor beta chains were all read from a single sample in a study of cytomegalovirus exposure and HLA in healthy donors. 60 Vbeta and 13 Jbeta primers were used in PCR. Method: immunoSEQ multiplex PCR; TCRdb's copy keeps in-frame clones and lacks some. The data hold some 160,000 clones, with around 77% observed a single time. The sample comprised PBMCs. The receptors were gathered from a man aged 55 to 70 in good health and CMV-seronegative.

This clone was counted once. The chain combines TRBV5-1 with TRBJ2-7; 7 bases line up with TRBD2. From germline, CDR1 is SGHRS and CDR2 YFSETQ. The CDR3 extends over 15 amino acids. J lost 3 bases, V lost 3 bases, and 9 bases had no gene match. CDR3 protein: CASSSTGGSGYEQYF. As DNA, the CDR3 is TGCGCCAGCAGCTCAACGGGGGGATCTGGCTACGAGCAGTACTTC.

This clone has only a few counts. This sequence joins TRBV5-1 and TRBJ1-1, with D unclear. Germline values: CDR1 SGHRS, CDR2 YFSETQ. The CDR3 is made up of 13 amino acids. Trimming took off 2 bases at V and 5 bases at J, with 10 bases between the two ends. The CDR3 reads CASSFETLTEAFF. The CDR3 nucleotides are TGCGCCAGCAGCTTTGAAACCCTAACTGAAGCTTTCTTT.

The chain has TRBV5-6 and TRBJ1-2; weak D call: TRBD1 (5 bases). Looked up from germline, CDR1 is SGHDT and CDR2 is YYEEEE. Between the trimmed V and J ends, which lost 1 base and 4 bases, there was a span of 17 bases. The CDR3 is 16 amino acids. The CDR3 loop reads CASSLPGTASRYGYTF. In DNA form, the CDR3 reads TGTGCCAGCAGCTTGCCGGGGACTGCTTCCCGCTATGGCTACACCTTC.

This clone was observed a few times. V is TRBV15 and J is TRBJ2-2; 11 bases agree with TRBD2. Germline loops: CDR1 LNHNV, CDR2 YYDKDF (reference sequence). Trimming took 4 bases from V and 7 from J; bases not matched to a gene: 14. The CDR3 consists of 18 residues. This CDR3 is CATSTIAKTSGISGELFF. The CDR3 nucleotides read TGTGCCACCAGCACCATCGCAAAGACTAGCGGGATAAGCGGGGAGCTGTTTTTT.

The rearrangement links TRBV29-1 to TRBJ1-3; D possibly corresponds to TRBD1 (5 bases). CDR1 is SQVTM, CDR2 ANQGSEA, per germline. The V gene lost 3 bases and the J gene lost 2 bases, with 11 bases spanning the gap. CDR3 length equals 14 residues. CDR3 sequence: CSVDSQGTGNTIYF. The CDR3 DNA is TGCAGCGTTGATTCCCAGGGAACTGGAAACACCATATATTTT.

V usage is TRBV5-1 and J usage is TRBJ2-6, with 7 nucleotides matching TRBD1. V was pared by 4 bases and J by 0 bases, with 4 bases of the junction left unmatched. The CDR3 consists of 16 residues. Germline assignment: CDR1 SGHRS and CDR2 YFSETQ. CDR3 coding DNA: TGCGCCAGCAGCCCCTGGGACAGCTCTGGGGCCAACGTCCTGACTTTC. Protein sequence: CASSPWDSSGANVLTF.

This rearrangement joins TRBV11-2 to TRBJ2-2; TRBD2 aligns across 7 bases. Losses at the gene ends were 3 bases for V and 6 bases for J; bases not matched to a gene: 10. From germline, CDR1 is SGHAT and CDR2 FQNNGV. CDR3 length equals 16 residues. CDR3 amino acids: CASSFWGNRGAGELFF. CDR3 bases: TGTGCCAGCAGCTTTTGGGGAAACCGGGGGGCCGGGGAGCTGTTTTTT.

The V call is TRBV6-5, the J call TRBJ2-1; the match to TRBD2 covers 8 bases. CDR3 length: 12 residues. Germline V gives CDR1 MNHEY, CDR2 SVGAGI. After removal of 5 bases from V and 13 bases from J, the junction contained 7 bases not matched to a gene. The CDR3 DNA sequence: TGTGCCAGCAGTGACGGACTAGCTAATCAGTTCTTC. Translating it yields CASSDGLANQFF.

V usage is TRBV15 and J usage is TRBJ1-4, with 9 bases that match TRBD1. Unmatched junction bases numbered 1, after V lost 8 bases and J lost 3 bases. The germline gives CDR1 LNHNV, CDR2 YYDKDF (reference sequence). This CDR3 is built from 13 residues. The CDR3 reads CATRDRANEKLFF. CDR3 bases: TGTGCCACCCGGGACAGGGCTAATGAAAAACTGTTTTTT.